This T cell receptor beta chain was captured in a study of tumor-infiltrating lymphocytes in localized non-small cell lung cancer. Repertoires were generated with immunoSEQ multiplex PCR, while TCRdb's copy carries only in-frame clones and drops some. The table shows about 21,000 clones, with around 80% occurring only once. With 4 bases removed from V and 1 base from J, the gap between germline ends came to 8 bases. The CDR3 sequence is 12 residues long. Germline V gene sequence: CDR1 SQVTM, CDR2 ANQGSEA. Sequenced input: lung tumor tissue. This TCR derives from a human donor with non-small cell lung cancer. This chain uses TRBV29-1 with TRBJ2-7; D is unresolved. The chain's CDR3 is CSVAAGSYEQYF. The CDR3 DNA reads TGCAGCGTTGCGGCTGGATCCTACGAGCAGTACTTC.